The 20 T cell receptor beta chains listed next were all sequenced from one sample in a study of CD8 T cells in Susac syndrome. Reverse transcription of about 0.45 to 1 ug RNA was carried out with random hexamers. TCRdb processed the immunoSEQ multiplex PCR reads anew with MiXCR; each CDR3 protein has one entry. There are nearly 70,000 distinct CDR3 sequences in the sample; around 95% occur only once, and about 0.25% lies in the top ten. The source material was CD8+ T cells from PBMCs. These receptors all stem from a human donor in good health.

The chain carries TRBV2 and TRBJ2-1, with 9 bases identical to TRBD1. The germline CDR1 and CDR2 sequences are SNHLY and FYNNEI. J lost 4 bases, V lost 2 bases, and 3 bases had no gene match. The CDR3 has 15 amino acids. DNA for the CDR3: TGTGCCAGCAGTGAAAGACAGGGGGTATACAATGAGCAGTTCTTC. Translation gives CASSERQGVYNEQFF.

The chain has TRBV3-1 and TRBJ2-5; 14 bases line up with TRBD2. Germline-derived CDR1 and CDR2 are LGHDT and YNNKEL (reference sequence). Losses at the gene ends were 3 bases for V and 1 base for J; bases not matched to a gene: 4. The CDR3 has 17 amino acids. Here the CDR3 reads CASSQGLAGAFQETQYF. The CDR3 DNA is TGTGCCAGCAGCCAGGGACTAGCGGGGGCTTTCCAAGAGACCCAGTACTTC.

The chain combines TRBV27 with TRBJ2-7; D is uncertain. Germline CDR1 MNHEY, CDR2 SMNVEV (reference sequence). The CDR3 runs 16 residues. V was clipped by 7 bases and J by 11 bases, with 30 bases between them. The CDR3 DNA reads TGTGCCAGCACCACCCGCCGGACCCGGAATATTACGAAGGAGTACGTC. Encoded protein: CASTTRRTRNITKEYV.

The chain joins TRBV28 to TRBJ2-7; 7 nucleotides match TRBD2. This CDR3 spans 15 amino acids. The ends lost 8 bases at V and 2 bases at J; junction bases unmatched: 12. The V gene's germline CDR1 is MDHEN and CDR2 SYDVKM. DNA for the CDR3: TGTGCCAGCGGCGACTGGGACTACAGTACCTACGAGCAGTACGTC. Translated, it gives CASGDWDYSTYEQYV.

The count of this clonotype is one. This chain links TRBV4-1 with TRBJ1-1, with TRBD1 identical over 8 bases. The CDR3 has 16 amino acids. V lost 3 bases and J lost 5; bases outside the gene matches: 11. Germline V gene sequence: CDR1 MGHRA, CDR2 YSYEKL. CDR3: CASSQRPGTGDTEAFF. DNA for the CDR3: TGCGCCAGCAGCCAGAGACCCGGGACAGGCGATACTGAAGCTTTCTTT.

The chain links TRBV28 to TRBJ1-2; D not certain. V gave up 7 bases and J gave up 8 bases, with 11 bases separating them. The CDR3 runs to 11 residues. CDR1 is MDHEN and CDR2 is SYDVKM in the germline V gene. CDR3 amino acids: CASMGFEGYTF. The DNA of the CDR3 is TGTGCCAGCATGGGGTTCGAGGGCTACACCTTC.

The chain links TRBV28 to TRBJ1-2; tentative D call: TRBD1 (6 bases). The CDR3 contains 15 residues. The germline V and J ends were trimmed by 6 bases and 3 bases, with 17 bases remaining between them. Germline values: CDR1 MDHEN, CDR2 SYDVKM. The CDR3 reads CASSPTGRGDYGYTF. CDR3 nucleotide sequence: TGTGCCAGCAGCCCGACAGGACGAGGAGACTATGGCTACACCTTC.

This chain uses TRBV6-2 or TRBV6-3 with TRBJ2-7, with TRBD2 matching over 8 bases. CDR1 MNHEY and CDR2 SVGEGT come from the germline V gene. Losses at the gene ends were 8 bases for V and 3 bases for J; bases not matched to a gene: 6. The CDR3 has 13 residues. CDR3 DNA sequence: TGTGCCAGCGGCAGCGGGGGTCTCTACGAGCAGTACGTC. This gives the protein CASGSGGLYEQYV.

V is TRBV29-1 and J is TRBJ2-2; D not resolved. Germline CDR1 reads SQVTM; CDR2 reads ANQGSEA. This CDR3 has 13 residues. V was shortened by 8 bases and J by 0 bases, with 10 bases between the two germline ends. The CDR3 protein is CSFSRSNTGELFF. As DNA, the CDR3 is TGCAGCTTTTCCCGTTCGAACACCGGGGAGCTGTTTTTT.

This clonotype was counted only a few times. The genes are TRBV29-1 and TRBJ2-7; D unclear. The CDR3 consists of 11 residues. Germline CDR1 SQVTM, CDR2 ANQGSEA. The germline V and J ends were trimmed by 0 bases and 4 bases, with 4 bases remaining between them. The CDR3 here is CSVEDSYEQYF. The CDR3 DNA follows: TGCAGCGTTGAAGATAGTTACGAGCAGTACTTC.

V usage is TRBV7-6 and J usage is TRBJ1-2; the D gene is possibly TRBD1 (6 bases). Germline V gives CDR1 SGHVS, CDR2 FNYEAQ. Trimming removed 3 bases from V and 8 bases from J, with 16 bases in between. CDR3 size: 14 residues. The CDR3 DNA follows: TGTGCCAGCAGCTTCCAAAGGGGGGCGGACGGCTACACCTTC. Residues: CASSFQRGADGYTF.

V and J are TRBV27 and TRBJ2-3; D is ambiguous. V was pared by 2 bases and J by 0 bases, with 9 bases between. CDR3 length equals 15 residues. Per germline, CDR1 MNHEY and CDR2 SMNVEV (reference sequence). This CDR3 is CASSLTDASTDTQYF. CDR3 nucleotide sequence: TGTGCCAGCAGTTTAACAGATGCTAGCACAGATACGCAGTATTTT.

In nucleotides, the CDR3 is TGTGCCACCAGTGATTTCGAGGAGACCCAGTACTTC. This codes for CATSDFEETQYF. V and J are TRBV24-1 and TRBJ2-5; D is unclear. Looked up from germline, CDR1 is KGHDR and CDR2 is SFDVKD. V lost 1 base and J 5 bases, leaving 4 bases between the germline ends. The CDR3 consists of 12 residues.

The chain is built from TRBV5-6 and TRBJ1-1; D remains unclear. The germline CDR1 and CDR2 sequences are SGHDT and YYEEEE. The CDR3 contains 14 residues. Trimming removed 0 bases from V and 6 bases from J, with 12 bases in between. The CDR3 is CASSLAPGHSEAFF. The CDR3 bases are TGTGCCAGCAGCTTGGCCCCCGGTCACTCTGAAGCTTTCTTT. The variable domain in full, with the rest retrieved from reference TRBV5-6 and TRBJ1-1, is DAGVTQSPTHLIKTRGQQVTLRCSPKSGHDTVSWYQQALGQGPQFIFQYYEEEERQRGNFPDRFSGHQFPNYSSELNVNALLLGDSALYLCASSLAPGHSEAFFGQGTRLTVV.

V gene TRBV12-3 or TRBV12-4 combines with J gene TRBJ1-5, with D possibly matching TRBD1 (5 bases). The length of the CDR3 is 15 residues. V was cut by 3 bases and J by 2 bases, with 11 bases left in between. For the CDR3, the DNA is TGTGCCAGCAGTTTGGGCAGGGTGGGCAATCAGCCCCAGCATTTT. Translation gives CASSLGRVGNQPQHF.

The chain joins TRBV10-3 to TRBJ1-1; D unresolved. The V end was cut by 8 bases, the J end by 1 base, with 11 bases between. There are 13 residues in the CDR3. CDR1 and CDR2 from the germline V gene are ENHRY and SYGVKD. CDR3 nucleotide sequence: TGTGCCATCGGAGAGGGCGGGAACACTGAAGCTTTCTTT. Translation gives CAIGEGGNTEAFF.

This clonotype occurred once. The chain has TRBV28 and TRBJ2-7; D is perhaps TRBD1 (5 bases). V lost 5 bases to trimming and J lost 2 bases, with 13 bases between them. CDR1 MDHEN and CDR2 SYDVKM come from the germline V gene. This CDR3 comprises 14 residues. This chain's CDR3 is CASSTPQGPYEQYV. The CDR3 coding sequence is TGTGCCAGCAGTACCCCCCAGGGCCCCTACGAGCAGTACGTC.

The chain carries TRBV2 and TRBJ1-5; TRBD1 aligns across 7 bases. J was trimmed by 6 bases and V by 5 bases; bases with no gene match: 4. The germline V gene has CDR1 SNHLY and CDR2 FYNNEI. CDR3 length: 13 amino acids. The CDR3 region is CASSQGVGQPQHF. CDR3 coding DNA: TGTGCCAGCAGTCAGGGGGTAGGTCAGCCCCAGCATTTT.

V usage is TRBV19 and J usage is TRBJ2-4; D uncertain. V lost 4 bases to trimming and J lost 5 bases, with 6 bases between them. The CDR3 runs 12 residues. Germline CDR1 is LNHDA and CDR2 is SQIVND (reference sequence). The CDR3 DNA reads TGTGCCAGTAGTAGCCCCGAAAACATTCAGTACTTC. This translates into CASSSPENIQYF.

The rearrangement joins TRBV7-2 to TRBJ1-3; tentative D call: TRBD1 (5 bases). V was pared by 7 bases and J by 1 base, with 14 bases between. This CDR3 comprises 15 residues. Germline values: CDR1 SGHTA, CDR2 FQGNSA. The CDR3 loop is CASMPDTWSGNTIYF. In DNA form, the CDR3 reads TGTGCCAGCATGCCGGACACATGGTCTGGAAACACCATATATTTT.